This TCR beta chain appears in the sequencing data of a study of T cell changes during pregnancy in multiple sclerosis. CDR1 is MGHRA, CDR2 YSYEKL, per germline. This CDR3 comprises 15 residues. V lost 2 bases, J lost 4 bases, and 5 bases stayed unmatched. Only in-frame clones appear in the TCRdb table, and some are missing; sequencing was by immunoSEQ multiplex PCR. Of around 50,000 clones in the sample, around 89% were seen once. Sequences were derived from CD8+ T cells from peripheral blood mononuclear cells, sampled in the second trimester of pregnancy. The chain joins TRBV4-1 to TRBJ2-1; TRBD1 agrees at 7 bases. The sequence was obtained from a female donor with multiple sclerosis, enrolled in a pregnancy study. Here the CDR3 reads CASSQKGQFYNEQFF. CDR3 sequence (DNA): TGCGCCAGCAGCCAAAAGGGACAGTTTTACAATGAGCAGTTCTTC.